A selection of T cell receptor beta chains follows, all from one sample in a study of T cell responses to AZD1222 COVID-19 vaccine. The table came from immunoSEQ multiplex PCR; TCRdb's copy has only in-frame clones and leaves some out. The sample carries about 70,000 clones, around 85% recorded once. The sample in question was peripheral blood, obtained on day 0 of AZD1222 vaccination. All receptors derive from an adult in good health. The CDR3 runs from the conserved cysteine through the conserved F or W. D genes are given only for firm matches. Size values are once, few and many counts, or a class for expanded clones, and some rows have none.

V,J,size,D,CDR3,DNA
TRBV11-3,TRBJ2-7,.,TRBD1,CASRPGQGIHEQYF,TGTGCCAGCAGACCGGGACAGGGGATCCACGAGCAGTACTTC
TRBV5-1,TRBJ1-2,.,TRBD1,CASSLEQGAGYGYTF,TGCGCCAGCAGCTTAGAACAGGGGGCCGGCTATGGCTACACCTTC
TRBV2,TRBJ2-7,.,.,CASSENPRSQQYF,TGTGCCAGCAGTGAAAACCCGCGCTCCCAGCAGTACTTC
TRBV2,TRBJ1-6,.,.,CASRGLGESPLHF,TGTGCCAGCAGGGGGCTGGGGGAATCACCCCTCCACTTT
TRBV5-1,TRBJ2-5,.,TRBD1,CASRPGQGETQYF,TGCGCCAGCAGGCCAGGACAGGGAGAGACCCAGTACTTC
TRBV5-8,TRBJ1-1,.,.,CASSLGGIGEAFF,TGTGCCAGCAGCCTCGGGGGCATTGGGGAAGCTTTCTTT
TRBV6-5,TRBJ1-2,.,.,CASSIVGGTGGYTF,TGTGCCAGCAGCATAGTTGGGGGAACTGGCGGCTACACCTTC
TRBV7-2,TRBJ1-5,.,.,CASSFLGGPQHF,TGTGCCAGCAGCTTCTTGGGGGGGCCCCAGCATTTT
TRBV9,TRBJ2-2,.,.,CASSVEWGGGELFF,TGTGCCAGCAGCGTAGAGTGGGGCGGCGGGGAGCTGTTTTTT
TRBV5-1,TRBJ2-7,few,TRBD1,CASSPDRAASYEQYF,TGCGCCAGCAGCCCTGACAGGGCGGCCTCCTACGAGCAGTACTTC
TRBV5-1,TRBJ2-1,.,.,CASSLAVGEQFF,TGCGCCAGCAGCTTGGCTGTGGGTGAGCAGTTCTTC
TRBV5-1,TRBJ2-1,once,TRBD2,CASSLGGVAGRNEQFF,TGCGCCAGCAGCTTGGGGGGCGTAGCGGGGCGGAATGAGCAGTTCTTC
TRBV18,TRBJ2-7,once,.,CASSPSLTSFYEQYF,TGTGCCAGCTCACCGAGCCTGACTAGTTTCTACGAGCAGTACTTC
TRBV19,TRBJ2-7,.,.,CASSDSTEQYF,TGTGCCAGTAGTGACAGCACCGAGCAGTACTTC
TRBV14,TRBJ1-5,.,.,CASNNEGNQPQHF,TGTGCCAGCAACAATGAGGGGAATCAGCCCCAGCATTTT
TRBV29-1,TRBJ2-7,.,TRBD1,CSVETGSSYEQYF,TGCAGCGTTGAGACAGGGAGCTCCTACGAGCAGTACTTC
TRBV10-3,TRBJ2-7,.,.,CAISRDTIYEQYF,TGTGCCATCAGCCGGGACACCATCTACGAGCAGTACTTC
TRBV5-1,TRBJ2-5,once,TRBD2,CASSLALGGGQETQYF,TGCGCCAGCAGCTTGGCCCTGGGCGGGGGGCAAGAGACCCAGTACTTC
TRBV3-1/TRBV3-2,TRBJ1-5,.,.,CASSDGNQPQHF,TGTGCCAGCAGCGATGGAAATCAGCCCCAGCATTTT
TRBV11-2,TRBJ1-2,.,.,CASSLDMDSRAYGYTF,TGTGCCAGCAGCTTAGATATGGACAGCAGGGCCTATGGCTACACCTTC
TRBV18,TRBJ2-7,once,TRBD1,CASSPMDRVYGEQYF,TGTGCCAGCTCACCGATGGACAGGGTGTACGGCGAGCAGTACTTC
TRBV25-1,TRBJ2-3,.,TRBD2,CASSDWSGTEDTQYF,TGTGCCAGCAGTGATTGGAGCGGGACGGAAGATACGCAGTATTTT
TRBV28,TRBJ1-1,.,.,CASSLLQMNTEAFF,TGTGCCAGCAGTTTACTGCAGATGAACACTGAAGCTTTCTTT
TRBV29-1,TRBJ2-3,.,.,CSALDTGSTDTQYF,TGCAGCGCCCTGGACACAGGTTCCACAGATACGCAGTATTTT
TRBV12-3/TRBV12-4,TRBJ1-2,.,TRBD1,CASSNQDRVGYTF,TGTGCCAGCAGTAACCAGGACAGGGTTGGCTACACCTTC
TRBV5-1,TRBJ2-6,.,.,CASSSGGSGANVLTF,TGCGCCAGCAGCTCTGGGGGTTCTGGGGCCAACGTCCTGACTTTC
TRBV14,TRBJ2-7,.,TRBD2,CASSLLAGLASGEQYF,TGTGCCAGCAGCCTACTAGCGGGACTCGCCTCGGGCGAGCAGTACTTC
TRBV15,TRBJ2-3,.,.,CATSPGVGPDTQYF,TGTGCCACCAGCCCGGGAGTAGGTCCAGATACGCAGTATTTT